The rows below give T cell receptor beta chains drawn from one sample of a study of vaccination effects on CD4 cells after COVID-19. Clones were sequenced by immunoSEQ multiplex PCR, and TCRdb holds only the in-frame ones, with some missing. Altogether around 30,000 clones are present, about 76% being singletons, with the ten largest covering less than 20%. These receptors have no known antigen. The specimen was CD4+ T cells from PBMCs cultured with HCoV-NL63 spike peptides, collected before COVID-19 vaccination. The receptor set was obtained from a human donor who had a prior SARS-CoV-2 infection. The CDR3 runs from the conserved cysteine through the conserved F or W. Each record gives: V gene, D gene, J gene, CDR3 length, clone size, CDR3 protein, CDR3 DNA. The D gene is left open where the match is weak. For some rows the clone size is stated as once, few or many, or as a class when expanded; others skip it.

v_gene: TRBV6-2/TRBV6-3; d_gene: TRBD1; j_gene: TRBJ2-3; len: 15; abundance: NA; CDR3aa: CASSLGQPLTDTQYF; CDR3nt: TGTGCCAGCAGCCTGGGACAGCCACTCACAGATACGCAGTATTTT
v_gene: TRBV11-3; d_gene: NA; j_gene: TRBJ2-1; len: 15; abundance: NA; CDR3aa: CASSPGETGRNEQFF; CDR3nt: TGTGCCAGCAGCCCCGGGGAAACAGGGCGGAATGAGCAGTTCTTC
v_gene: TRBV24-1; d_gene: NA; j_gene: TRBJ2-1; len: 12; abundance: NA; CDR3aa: CATSDLRQNEFF; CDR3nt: TGTGCCACCAGTGATTTGAGACAGAATGAGTTCTTC
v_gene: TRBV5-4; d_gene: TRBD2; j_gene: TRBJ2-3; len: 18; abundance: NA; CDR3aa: CASSFYRTSGRSVDTQYF; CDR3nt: TGTGCCAGCAGCTTTTACCGGACTAGCGGGAGGAGTGTGGATACGCAGTATTTT
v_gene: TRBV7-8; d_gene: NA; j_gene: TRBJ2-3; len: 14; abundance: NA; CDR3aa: CASSSEGGTDTQYF; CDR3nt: TGTGCCAGCAGCTCGGAAGGCGGCACAGATACGCAGTATTTT
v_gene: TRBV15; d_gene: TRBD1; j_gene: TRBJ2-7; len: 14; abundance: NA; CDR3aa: CATSRDSDRLEQYF; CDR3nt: TGTGCCACCAGCAGAGACTCGGACAGGCTCGAGCAGTACTTC
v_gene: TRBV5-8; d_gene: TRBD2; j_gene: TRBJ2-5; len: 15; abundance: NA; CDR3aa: CASGGLAGDAETQYF; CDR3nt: TGTGCCAGCGGGGGACTAGCGGGGGACGCGGAGACCCAGTACTTC
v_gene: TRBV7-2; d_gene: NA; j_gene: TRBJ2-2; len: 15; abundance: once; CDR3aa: CASSPLGGTLGELFF; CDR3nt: TGTGCCAGCAGCCCCCTTGGGGGGACTTTAGGGGAGCTGTTTTTT
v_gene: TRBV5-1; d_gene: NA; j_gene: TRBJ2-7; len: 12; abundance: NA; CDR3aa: CASRTTSYEQYF; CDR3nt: TGCGCCAGCCGGACAACCTCCTACGAGCAGTACTTC
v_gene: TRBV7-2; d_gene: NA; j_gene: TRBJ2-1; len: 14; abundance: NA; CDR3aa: CASSLEGTSAEQFF; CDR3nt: TGTGCCAGCAGCCTAGAAGGAACCTCGGCTGAGCAGTTCTTC
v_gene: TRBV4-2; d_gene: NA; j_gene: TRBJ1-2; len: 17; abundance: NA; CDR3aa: CASSQVLLGGFNYGYTF; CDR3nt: TGTGCCAGCAGCCAAGTACTGTTAGGGGGTTTTAACTATGGCTACACCTTC
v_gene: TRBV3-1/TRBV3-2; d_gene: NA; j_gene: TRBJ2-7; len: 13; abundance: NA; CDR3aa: CASSQFNSYEQYF; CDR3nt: TGTGCCAGCAGCCAATTCAACTCCTACGAGCAGTACTTC
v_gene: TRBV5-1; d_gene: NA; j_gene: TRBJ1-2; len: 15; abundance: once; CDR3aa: CASSLVAGTLGGYTF; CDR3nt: TGCGCCAGCAGCTTGGTCGCAGGGACTTTGGGTGGCTACACCTTC
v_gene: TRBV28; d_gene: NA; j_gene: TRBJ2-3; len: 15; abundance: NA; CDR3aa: CASSQGLPGTDTQYF; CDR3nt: TGTGCCAGCAGCCAGGGACTCCCGGGGACAGATACGCAGTATTTT
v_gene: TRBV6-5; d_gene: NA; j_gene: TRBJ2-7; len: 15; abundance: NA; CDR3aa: CATTPPGRIGYEQYF; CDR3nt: TGTGCCACCACCCCCCCGGGGCGTATAGGGTACGAGCAGTACTTC
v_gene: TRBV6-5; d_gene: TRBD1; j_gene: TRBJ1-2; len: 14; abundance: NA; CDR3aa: CASRKTGAAYGYTF; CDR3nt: TGTGCCAGCAGAAAAACAGGGGCTGCCTATGGCTACACCTTC
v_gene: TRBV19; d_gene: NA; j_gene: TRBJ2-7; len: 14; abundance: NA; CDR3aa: CASSIRDGTYEQYF; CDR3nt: TGTGCCAGTAGTATCAGGGACGGAACCTACGAGCAGTACTTC
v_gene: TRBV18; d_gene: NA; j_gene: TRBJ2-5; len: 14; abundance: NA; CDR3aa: CASSAQGRGETQYF; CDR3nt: TGTGCCAGCTCAGCACAGGGTCGGGGAGAGACCCAGTACTTC
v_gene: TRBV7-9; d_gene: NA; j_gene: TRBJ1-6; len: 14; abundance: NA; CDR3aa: CASSLGLPDSPLHF; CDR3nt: TGTGCCAGCAGCTTAGGTTTGCCGGATTCACCCCTCCACTTT
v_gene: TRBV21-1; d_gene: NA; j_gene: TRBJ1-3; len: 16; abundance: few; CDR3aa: CASSARETGAGNTIYF; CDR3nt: TGTGCCAGCAGCGCTCGAGAGACAGGGGCCGGAAACACCATATATTTT
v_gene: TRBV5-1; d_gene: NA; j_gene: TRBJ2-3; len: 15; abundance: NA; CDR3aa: CASSLSSVSTDTQYF; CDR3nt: TGCGCCAGCAGCTTGTCTAGCGTATCCACAGATACGCAGTATTTT
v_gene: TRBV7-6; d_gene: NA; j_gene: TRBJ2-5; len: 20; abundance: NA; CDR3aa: CASSLEGRPGPRGQQETQYF; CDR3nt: TGTGCCAGCAGCTTAGAGGGTCGCCCAGGGCCGAGGGGCCAACAAGAGACCCAGTACTTC
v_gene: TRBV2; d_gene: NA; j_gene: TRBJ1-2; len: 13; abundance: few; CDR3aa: CASSRDTNYGYTF; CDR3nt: TGTGCCAGCAGTCGGGACACTAACTATGGCTACACCTTC
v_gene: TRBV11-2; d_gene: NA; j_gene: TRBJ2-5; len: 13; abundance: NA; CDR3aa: CASSLLGKETQYF; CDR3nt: TGTGCCAGCAGCTTACTAGGAAAAGAGACCCAGTACTTC
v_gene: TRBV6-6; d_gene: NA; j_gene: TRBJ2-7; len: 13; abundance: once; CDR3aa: CASRVTVSDEQYF; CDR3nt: TGTGCCAGCAGGGTGACAGTTTCGGACGAGCAGTACTTC
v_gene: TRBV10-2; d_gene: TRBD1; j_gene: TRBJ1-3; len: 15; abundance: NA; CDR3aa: CASRPTDRVGNTIYF; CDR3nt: TGCGCCAGCAGGCCCACCGACAGGGTTGGAAACACCATATATTTT
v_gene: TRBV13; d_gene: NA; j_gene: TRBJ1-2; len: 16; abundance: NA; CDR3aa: CASSQLLGAGYYGYTF; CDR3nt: TGTGCCAGCAGCCAACTACTAGGGGCAGGTTACTATGGCTACACCTTC
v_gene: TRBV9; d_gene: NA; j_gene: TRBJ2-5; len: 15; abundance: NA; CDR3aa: CASSTSQGRGETQYF; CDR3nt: TGTGCCAGCAGTACGTCACAGGGCCGGGGCGAGACCCAGTACTTC
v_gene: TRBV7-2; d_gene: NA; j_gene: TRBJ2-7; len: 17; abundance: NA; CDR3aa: CASSPRGGGGHTYEQYF; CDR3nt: TGTGCCAGCAGCCCCAGGGGTGGCGGGGGCCATACCTACGAGCAGTACTTC
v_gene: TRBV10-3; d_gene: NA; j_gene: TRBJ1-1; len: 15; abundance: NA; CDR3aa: CAIRNLQEMNTEAFF; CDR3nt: TGTGCCATCAGAAACCTACAGGAGATGAACACTGAAGCTTTCTTT
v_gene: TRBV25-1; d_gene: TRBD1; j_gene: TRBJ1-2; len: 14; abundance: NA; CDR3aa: CASSESGTVLGYTF; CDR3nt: TGTGCCAGCAGTGAATCTGGGACAGTCCTTGGCTACACCTTC
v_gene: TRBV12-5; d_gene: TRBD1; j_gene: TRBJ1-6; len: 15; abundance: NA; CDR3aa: CASGFSTGANSPLHF; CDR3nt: TGTGCTAGTGGTTTTTCGACAGGGGCTAATTCACCCCTCCACTTT
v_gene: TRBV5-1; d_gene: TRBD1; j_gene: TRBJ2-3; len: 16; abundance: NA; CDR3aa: CASSPDPGQGTDTQYF; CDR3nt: TGCGCCAGCAGCCCCGACCCGGGACAGGGGACAGATACGCAGTATTTT
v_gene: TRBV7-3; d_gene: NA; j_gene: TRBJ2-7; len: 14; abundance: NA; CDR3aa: CASSLGVGVYEQYF; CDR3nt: TGTGCCAGCAGCTTAGGTGTCGGAGTCTACGAGCAGTACTTC
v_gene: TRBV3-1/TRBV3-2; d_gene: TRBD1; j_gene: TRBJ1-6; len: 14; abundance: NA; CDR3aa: CASSRTGGNSPLHF; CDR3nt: TGTGCCAGCAGCCGGACAGGGGGGAATTCACCCCTCCACTTT
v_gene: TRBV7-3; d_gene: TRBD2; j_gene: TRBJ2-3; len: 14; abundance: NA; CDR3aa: CASSSGLARDTQYF; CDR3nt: TGTGCCAGCAGCTCGGGACTAGCCAGAGATACGCAGTATTTT
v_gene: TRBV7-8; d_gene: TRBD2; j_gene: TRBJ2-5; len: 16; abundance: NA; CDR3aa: CASSLFPPSGKKTQYF; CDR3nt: TGTGCCAGCAGCTTATTTCCCCCTAGCGGGAAAAAGACCCAGTACTTC
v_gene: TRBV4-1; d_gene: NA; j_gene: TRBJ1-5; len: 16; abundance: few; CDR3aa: CASSQGRGARNQPQHF; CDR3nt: TGCGCCAGCAGCCAAGGCAGGGGTGCCCGCAATCAGCCCCAGCATTTT
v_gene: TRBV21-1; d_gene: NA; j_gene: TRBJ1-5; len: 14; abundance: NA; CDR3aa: CASSKCGNNQPQHF; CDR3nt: TGTGCCAGCAGCAAATGTGGGAACAATCAGCCCCAGCATTTT
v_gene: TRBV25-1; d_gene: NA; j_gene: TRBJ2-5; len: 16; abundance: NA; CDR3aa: CASSEFSGLVQETQYF; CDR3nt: TGTGCCAGCAGTGAATTCTCAGGCCTAGTCCAAGAGACCCAGTACTTC
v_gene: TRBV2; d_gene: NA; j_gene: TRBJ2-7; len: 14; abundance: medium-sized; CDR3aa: CASNRDLFSYEQYF; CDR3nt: TGTGCCAGCAATCGAGACTTATTCTCCTACGAGCAGTACTTC
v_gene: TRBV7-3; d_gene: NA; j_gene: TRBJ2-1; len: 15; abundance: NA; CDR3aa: CASSPQGGHNNEQFF; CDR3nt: TGTGCCAGCAGCCCCCAGGGGGGTCACAACAATGAGCAGTTCTTC
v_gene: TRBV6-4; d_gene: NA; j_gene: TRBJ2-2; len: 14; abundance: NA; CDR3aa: CASRTDRNTGELFF; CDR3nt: TGTGCCAGCAGAACAGACAGGAACACCGGGGAGCTGTTTTTT
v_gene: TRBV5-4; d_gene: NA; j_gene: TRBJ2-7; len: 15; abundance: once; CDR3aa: CASSLGGPRAGEQYF; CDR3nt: TGTGCCAGCAGCTTGGGTGGGCCTAGAGCAGGCGAGCAGTACTTC
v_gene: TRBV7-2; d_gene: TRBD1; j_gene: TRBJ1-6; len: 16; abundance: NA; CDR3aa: CASSFGQVVDNSPLHF; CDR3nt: TGTGCCAGCAGCTTCGGACAGGTCGTAGATAATTCACCCCTCCACTTT
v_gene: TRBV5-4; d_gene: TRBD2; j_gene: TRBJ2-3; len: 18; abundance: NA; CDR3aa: CASSPQRWGTSGTDTQYF; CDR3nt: TGTGCCAGCAGCCCCCAAAGGTGGGGGACTAGCGGCACAGATACGCAGTATTTT
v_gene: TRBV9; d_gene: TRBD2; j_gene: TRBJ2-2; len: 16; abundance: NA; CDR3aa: CASSAFSGRGTGELFF; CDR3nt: TGTGCCAGCAGCGCCTTTAGCGGGAGGGGTACCGGGGAGCTGTTTTTT
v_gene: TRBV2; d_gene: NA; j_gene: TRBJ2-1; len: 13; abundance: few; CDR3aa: CAAAGSPNNEQFF; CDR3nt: TGTGCGGCTGCAGGGTCCCCTAACAATGAGCAGTTCTTC
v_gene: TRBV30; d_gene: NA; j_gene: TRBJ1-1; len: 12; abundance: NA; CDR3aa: CAWAPLGTEAFF; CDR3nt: TGTGCCTGGGCCCCTTTGGGGACTGAAGCTTTCTTT
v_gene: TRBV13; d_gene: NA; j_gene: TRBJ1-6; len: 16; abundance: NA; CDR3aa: CASSSRRSSYNSPLHF; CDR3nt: TGTGCCAGCAGCTCCAGGAGGAGCTCCTATAATTCACCCCTCCACTTT
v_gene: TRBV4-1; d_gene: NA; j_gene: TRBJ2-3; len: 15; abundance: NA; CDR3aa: CASSLDPSATDTQYF; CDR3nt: TGCGCCAGCAGCCTCGATCCTAGCGCCACAGATACGCAGTATTTT
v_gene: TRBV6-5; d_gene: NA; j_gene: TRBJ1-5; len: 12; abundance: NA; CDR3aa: CASRQINQPQHF; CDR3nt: TGTGCCAGTCGACAAATCAATCAGCCCCAGCATTTT
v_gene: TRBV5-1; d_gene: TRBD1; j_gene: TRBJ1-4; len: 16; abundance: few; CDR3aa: CASSFFGQGANEKLFF; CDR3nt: TGCGCCAGCAGCTTCTTCGGACAGGGTGCTAATGAAAAACTGTTTTTT
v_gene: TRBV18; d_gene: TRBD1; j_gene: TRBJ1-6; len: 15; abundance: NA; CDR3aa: CASSPMGQLHSPLHF; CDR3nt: TGTGCCAGCTCACCGATGGGACAGCTACATTCACCCCTCCACTTT
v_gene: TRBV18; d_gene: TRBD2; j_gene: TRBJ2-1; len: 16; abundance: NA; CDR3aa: CASSPPNLAGVNEQFF; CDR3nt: TGTGCCAGCTCACCACCGAACCTAGCGGGGGTGAATGAGCAGTTCTTC
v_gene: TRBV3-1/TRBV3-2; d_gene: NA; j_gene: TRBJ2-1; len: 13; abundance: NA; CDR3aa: CASSSRDRNEQFF; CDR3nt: TGTGCCAGCAGCTCCAGGGATCGCAATGAGCAGTTCTTC
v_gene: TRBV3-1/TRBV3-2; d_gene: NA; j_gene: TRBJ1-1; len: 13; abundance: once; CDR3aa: CASSLLAGTEAFF; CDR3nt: TGTGCCAGCAGCCTTTTAGCTGGGACTGAAGCTTTCTTT
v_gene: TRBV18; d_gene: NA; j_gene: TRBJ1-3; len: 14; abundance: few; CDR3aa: CASSRDHSGNTIYF; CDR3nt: TGTGCCAGCTCACGGGACCACTCTGGAAACACCATATATTTT
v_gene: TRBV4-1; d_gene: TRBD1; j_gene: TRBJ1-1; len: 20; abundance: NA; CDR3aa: CASSQDPGDRGSLMNTEAFF; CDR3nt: TGCGCCAGCAGCCAAGATCCCGGGGACAGGGGGTCCCTTATGAACACTGAAGCTTTCTTT